Listed here are 28 T cell receptor beta chains from one sample, sequenced in a study of cytomegalovirus exposure and HLA in healthy donors. In the PCR, 60 Vbeta and 13 Jbeta primers were used. Generated by immunoSEQ multiplex PCR, the TCRdb table keeps only in-frame clones and is missing some. The sample includes approximately 190,000 clones, 73% of them seen just once. Sequencing input: PBMCs. The receptors derive from a woman in her thirties in good health and CMV-seronegative.

The chain couples TRBV7-9 to TRBJ2-7, with 9 bases fitting TRBD1. Trimming removed 1 base from V and 0 bases from J; junction bases left unmatched: 4. The CDR3 covers 16 residues. Germline loops: CDR1 SEHNR, CDR2 FQNEAQ (reference sequence). The CDR3: CASSLGTGANSYEQYF. Here the CDR3 DNA reads TGTGCCAGCAGCTTAGGGACAGGGGCCAACTCCTACGAGCAGTACTTC.

In its sample, this clone was seen a few times. This sequence joins TRBV7-6 and TRBJ1-3; 8 bases agree with TRBD1. V gave up 5 bases and J gave up 0 bases; unmatched junction bases: 12. Germline V gene data show CDR1 as SGHVS and CDR2 as FNYEAQ. There are 18 residues in the CDR3. The DNA for the CDR3 is TGTGCCAGCAGCCTGGGACAGGTGATCCCGAGCTCTGGAAACACCATATATTTT. Protein sequence: CASSLGQVIPSSGNTIYF.

This chain connects TRBV18 to TRBJ2-3; 9 bases align to TRBD1. There are 18 residues in the CDR3. V lost 3 bases and J lost 0; bases outside the gene matches: 10. Germline V lookup: CDR1 KGHSH, CDR2 LQKENI. CDR3 loop: CASSPMDRGLRSTDTQYF. The CDR3, as DNA: TGTGCCAGCTCACCGATGGACAGGGGACTACGAAGCACAGATACGCAGTATTTT.

Worth noting for this clone: At one of its ends the junction is not consistent with the germline gene, which may arise from a read error. The rearrangement joins TRBV6-6 to TRBJ2-5; D is possibly TRBD2 (6 bases). The CDR3 consists of 16 residues. The germline gives CDR1 MNHNY, CDR2 SVGAGI (reference sequence). CDR3 coding DNA: TGTGCCAGCAGCTACTTAGGAGGGACGAATCAAGAGACCCAGTACTTC. Protein sequence: CASSYLGGTNQETQYF.

V and J are TRBV18 and TRBJ1-2; perhaps TRBD1 as D (6 bases). The V gene's germline CDR1 is KGHSH and CDR2 LQKENI. This CDR3 has 17 residues. V lost 2 bases and J lost 1, with 17 bases in between. The CDR3 protein is CASSPTVTGHINYGYTF. As DNA, the CDR3 is TGTGCCAGCTCACCAACAGTTACGGGACACATTAACTATGGCTACACCTTC.

This clone was counted between two and nine times. This chain links TRBV7-6 with TRBJ2-1; 12 bases match TRBD2. V was clipped by 1 base and J by 10 bases; unmatched bases: 8. Per the germline V gene, CDR1 is SGHVS and CDR2 is FNYEAQ. The CDR3 has 16 amino acids. The CDR3 region is CASSLVASGRAGEQFF. In nucleotides, the CDR3 is TGTGCCAGCAGCTTAGTGGCTAGCGGGAGGGCCGGAGAGCAGTTCTTC.

The chain combines TRBV9 with TRBJ2-3; 7 positions match TRBD2. Germline values: CDR1 SGDLS, CDR2 YYNGEE. The CDR3 extends over 17 amino acids. J was trimmed by 0 bases and V by 4 bases; bases with no gene match: 11. This CDR3 reads CASSPTHRAGSTDTQYF. CDR3 sequence (DNA): TGTGCCAGCAGCCCCACCCACCGAGCGGGGAGCACAGATACGCAGTATTTT. Variable domain in full (rest from reference TRBV9 and TRBJ2-3): DSGVTQTPKHLITATGQRVTLRCSPRSGDLSVYWYQQSLDQGLQFLIQYYNGEERAKGNILERFSAQQFPDLHSELNLSSLELGDSALYFCASSPTHRAGSTDTQYFGPGTRLTVL.

This clone was recorded a few times. The V and J genes are TRBV2 and TRBJ1-2; 11 bases are a match to TRBD1. The ends lost 3 bases at V and 4 bases at J; junction bases unmatched: 1. The CDR3 totals 14 residues. Germline-derived CDR1 and CDR2 are SNHLY and FYNNEI. The CDR3: CASSEDRGPYGYTF. The CDR3 nucleotides are TGTGCCAGCAGTGAGGACAGGGGGCCCTATGGCTACACCTTC.

The genes are TRBV5-5 and TRBJ2-3, with 9 positions matching TRBD1. The CDR3 has 15 residues. The germline V gene encodes CDR1 SGHKS and CDR2 YYEKEE (reference sequence). V dropped 2 bases and J dropped 5; count of bases not matched to a gene: 6. The CDR3 spells CASSFQTGGIDTQYF. The CDR3 DNA reads as TGTGCCAGCAGCTTTCAGACAGGGGGAATAGATACGCAGTATTTT. The full variable domain, its missing parts supplied by reference TRBV5-5 and TRBJ2-3, is DAGVTQSPTHLIKTRGQQVTLRCSPISGHKSVSWYQQVLGQGPQFIFQYYEKEERGRGNFPDRFSARQFPNYSSELNVNALLLGDSALYLCASSFQTGGIDTQYFGPGTRLTVL.

V is TRBV19 and J is TRBJ2-7, with 8 bases fitting TRBD1. V dropped 3 bases and J dropped 7; count of bases not matched to a gene: 11. The length of the CDR3 is 15 residues. Germline V gene sequence: CDR1 LNHDA, CDR2 SQIVND (reference sequence). The CDR3 sequence: CASSIRQGPGVEQYF. CDR3 sequence (DNA): TGTGCCAGTAGTATCCGACAGGGGCCGGGCGTGGAGCAGTACTTC.

CDR3 nucleotides: TGTGCCAGCAGCTTCCAGGGGGACGTGGATGGCTACACCTTC. This sequence encodes CASSFQGDVDGYTF. The chain has TRBV7-8 and TRBJ1-2; 7 positions agree with TRBD1. Germline-derived CDR1 and CDR2 are SGHVS and FQNEAQ. Trimming removed 3 bases from V and 6 bases from J; junction bases left unmatched: 7. There are 14 residues in the CDR3.

The chain uses TRBV5-4 and TRBJ2-5; 9 bases are shared with TRBD1. Germline CDR1 is SGHNT and CDR2 is YYREEE (reference sequence). V was pared by 3 bases and J by 5 bases, with 5 bases of the junction left unmatched. The CDR3 is 14 residues long. CDR3 DNA: TGTGCCAGCAGCTACGGACAGGGGCAGGAGACCCAGTACTTC. This gives the protein CASSYGQGQETQYF.

In regard to this clone: A junction end diverges from the germline sequence, so it may reflect a read error. Other DNA sequences in the same sample also yield this CDR3. J is TRBJ2-7 and V is TRBV2, with a weak D call TRBD1 (7 bases). CDR1 SNHLY and CDR2 FYNNEI come from the germline V gene. The CDR3 consists of 15 residues. The CDR3 DNA follows: TGCGCCAGCACCGAACTTCTCAGGGGGAGGTACGAGCAGTACTTC. Translated, it gives CASTELLRGRYEQYF.

The DNA of the CDR3 is TGTGCCAGCAGCGTACAGGGAGGCACTGAAGCTTTCTTT. It yields the protein CASSVQGGTEAFF. This sequence joins TRBV9 and TRBJ1-1; tentatively, D is TRBD1 (5 bases). The germline gives CDR1 SGDLS, CDR2 YYNGEE. The CDR3 consists of 13 residues. V lost 1 base to trimming and J lost 4 bases, with 8 bases between them.

The chain carries TRBV11-2 and TRBJ2-7; D is unclear. The V gene lost 0 bases and the J gene lost 3 bases, with 12 bases spanning the gap. The CDR3 covers 15 residues. Per the germline V gene, CDR1 is SGHAT and CDR2 is FQNNGV. The CDR3 coding sequence is TGTGCCAGCAGCTTAGACCCTCTAGGCGACTACGAGCAGTACTTC. Protein product: CASSLDPLGDYEQYF.

This chain uses TRBV6-1 with TRBJ1-3, with D uncertain. Germline assignment: CDR1 MNHNS and CDR2 SASEGT. The ends were cut back, 0 bases at V and 2 bases at J, with 11 bases in the middle. The CDR3 is made up of 16 amino acids. CDR3 loop: CASSEAGSRAGNTIYF. The DNA for the CDR3 is TGTGCCAGCAGTGAAGCCGGGAGCCGGGCTGGAAACACCATATATTTT.

The chain has TRBV20-1 and TRBJ2-5; D unclear. The J call could be wrong; TRBJ2-7 is a better fit for the DNA end. The CDR3 is 11 residues long. In germline, CDR1 is DFQATT, CDR2 SNEGSKA (reference sequence). CDR3 amino acids: CSARTLSEQYF. The DNA of the CDR3 is TGCAGTGCTAGAACCTTGTCCGAGCAGTACTTC.

The chain uses TRBV18 and TRBJ2-2, with 7 bases identical to TRBD2. CDR1 and CDR2 from the germline V gene are KGHSH and LQKENI. The V and J ends lost 1 base and 4 bases, in that order; junction bases with no gene match: 6. The CDR3 totals 16 residues. CDR3 DNA sequence: TGTGCCAGCTCACCACGGCGGGGGTTCGGCACCGGGGAGCTGTTTTTT. Translation: CASSPRRGFGTGELFF.

The V gene is TRBV29-1, the J gene TRBJ2-7; the D gene is possibly TRBD2 (6 bases). CDR1 SQVTM and CDR2 ANQGSEA come from the germline V gene. Trimming left V 7 bases short and J 0 bases short, with 10 bases between. This CDR3 region has 12 residues. The CDR3 region is CSEGLRSYEQYF. Here the CDR3 DNA reads TGCAGCGAGGGACTCCGCTCCTACGAGCAGTACTTC.

The CDR3 nucleotides read TGTGCCAGCAGCCAATCGGACAGCGGAATAGACGAGCAGTACTTC. Its translation is CASSQSDSGIDEQYF. The rearrangement uses TRBV4-2 and TRBJ2-7; D is possibly TRBD1 (6 bases). The CDR3 loop spans 15 amino acids. The V gene lost 2 bases and the J gene lost 5 bases, with 16 bases spanning the gap. The germline V gene has CDR1 LGHNA and CDR2 YNFKEQ.

This clone came up a few times. The chain joins TRBV7-8 to TRBJ2-3; possible D gene TRBD2, 7 bases. The CDR3 length is 16 residues. V lost 1 base to trimming and J lost 0 bases, with 11 bases between them. CDR1 and CDR2 from the germline V gene are SGHVS and FQNEAQ. The CDR3 DNA reads TGTGCCAGCAGCTTAGTGGGGGGGGCTAGCACAGATACGCAGTATTTT. It encodes CASSLVGGASTDTQYF.

This sequence joins TRBV7-8 and TRBJ2-2; 14 positions match TRBD2. The CDR3 is 19 residues long. Per germline, CDR1 SGHVS and CDR2 FQNEAQ. Losses at the gene ends were 3 bases for V and 0 bases for J; bases not matched to a gene: 6. The DNA for the CDR3 is TGTGCCAGCAGCTTCGGACTAGCGGGGGGTACTCCGAACACCGGGGAGCTGTTTTTT. Protein: CASSFGLAGGTPNTGELFF.

The chain uses TRBV19 and TRBJ1-1, with D unresolved. From germline, CDR1 is LNHDA and CDR2 SQIVND (reference sequence). V lost 2 bases to trimming and J lost 4 bases, with 11 bases between them. The CDR3 contains 14 residues. The CDR3, as DNA: TGTGCCAGTAGTATACAAGGAGTCCTCACTGAAGCTTTCTTT. Amino acid sequence: CASSIQGVLTEAFF.

This chain connects TRBV10-3 to TRBJ2-7, with 11 bases matching TRBD2. V trimming: 10 bases; J trimming: 3 bases; junction bases outside the gene matches: 17. Germline lookup yields CDR1 ENHRY and CDR2 SYGVKD. The CDR3 covers 17 residues. The CDR3 sequence: CATLTSGTLYSHYEQYF. CDR3 in DNA: TGTGCCACCCTGACTAGCGGGACCTTATACAGCCACTACGAGCAGTACTTC.

V and J are TRBV29-1 and TRBJ1-1, with a tentative D call TRBD1 (6 bases). The V and J ends lost 0 bases and 0 bases respectively, with 14 bases between them. The CDR3 is made up of 16 amino acids. Germline CDR1 is SQVTM and CDR2 is ANQGSEA. The DNA for the CDR3 is TGCAGCGTTGAAGATCGGGGGGCCTTTTTGAACACTGAAGCTTTCTTT. It is translated as CSVEDRGAFLNTEAFF.

This sequence joins TRBV27 and TRBJ1-5, with TRBD1 matching 10 bases. The CDR3 contains 15 residues. V was clipped by 6 bases and J by 6 bases; unmatched bases: 8. Per germline, CDR1 MNHEY and CDR2 SMNVEV (reference sequence). CDR3 sequence reads: CASRMTGGAGQPQHF. The CDR3 nucleotides are TGTGCCAGCAGGATGACAGGGGGCGCGGGTCAGCCCCAGCATTTT.

The chain recombines TRBV2 with TRBJ2-5; 8 bases line up with TRBD2. The V and J ends lost 6 bases and 2 bases, in that order; junction bases with no gene match: 2. The CDR3 is 13 residues long. Germline V CDR1 and CDR2: SNHLY, FYNNEI. In DNA form, the CDR3 reads TGTGCCAGCAGGCGACTAGCGCAAGAGACCCAGTACTTC. It encodes CASRRLAQETQYF.

The genes are TRBV4-1 and TRBJ2-7; 10 nucleotides line up with TRBD1. Trimming took 1 base from V and 5 from J; bases not matched to a gene: 5. Germline-derived CDR1 and CDR2 are MGHRA and YSYEKL. This CDR3 contains 15 residues. CDR3 residues: CASSQAWGQGNEQYF. CDR3 in DNA: TGCGCCAGCAGCCAAGCCTGGGGACAGGGGAACGAGCAGTACTTC.